This TCR beta chain appears in the sequencing data of a study of T cell repertoires in cytomegalovirus infection. Whole-study context: Used in the study were CMV epitopes, some recently identified and HLA-C-restricted, others well-studied and HLA-B-restricted. Public TCR beta signatures marked donors with CMV infection and the matching HLA. Study observations and caveats: Dominating the ex vivo response were TCR beta clonotypes that were CMV-specific and HLA-C-restricted.

The sample holds a few counts of this clonotype. Its matching antigen is unknown. The germline gives CDR1 LNHDA, CDR2 SQIVND (reference sequence). CDR3 size: 14 residues. The V and J ends lost 0 bases and 5 bases respectively, with 8 bases between them. MiXCR, run by TCRdb on the reads, gives a single entry per CDR3 protein. The sample contains approximately 81,000 distinct CDR3 sequences, roughly a quarter of which appear only once. This sequence was found in a human donor in good health (CMV status not recorded). Some clones in this sample may be carry-over from other donors' samples. The sample was CD8+ T cells from cultured PBMCs, taken from culture after CMV antigen stimulation. This sequence joins TRBV19 and TRBJ1-5, with D unresolved. CDR3 nucleotide sequence: TGTGCCAGTAGTATAGAATATGGTGATCAGCCCCAGCATTTT. This gives the protein CASSIEYGDQPQHF.